This T cell receptor (beta chain) was recorded in a study of blood T cell repertoires in COVID-19. Study information: Sites in the United States, Italy and Spain provided acute and convalescent COVID-19 samples.

The CDR3 contains 15 residues. The germline V gene encodes CDR1 SEHNR and CDR2 FQNEAQ (reference sequence). V trimming: 5 bases; J trimming: 10 bases; junction bases outside the gene matches: 13. Method: immunoSEQ multiplex PCR; TCRdb's copy keeps in-frame clones and lacks some. This table holds around 170,000 clones, approximately 79% found once. This TCR was recovered from a man aged 25-45 years with active or convalescent COVID-19. Sequences were obtained from peripheral blood. V and J are TRBV7-9 and TRBJ2-1, with TRBD2 identical over 8 bases. The CDR3, as DNA: TGTGCCAGCAGCGGCGGGAGGCCCTCCCAATCGGAGCAGTTCTTC. Its translation: CASSGGRPSQSEQFF.